The clone carrying this T cell receptor beta chain was found a few times. The data stem from a study of naive and memory T cell subsets. V gave up 4 bases and J gave up 2 bases; unmatched junction bases: 15. The CDR3 extends over 17 amino acids. The germline CDR1 and CDR2 sequences are SGHRS and YFSETQ. Both TRBC1 and TRBC2 were covered by a beta constant-region primer of two equimolar oligonucleotides. Four rounds of PCR amplified the ligated cDNA using nested alpha and beta constant-region primers plus SP2. TCRdb re-analysed the UMI-ligation and nested PCR reads in MiXCR, keeping a single row per CDR3 protein. The sample has 95,000 to 150,000 distinct CDR3 sequences, 36% seen once. From the second PCR step, alpha and beta chains were amplified apart. CMV status came from CD4+ T cell IFNgamma after overnight CMV lysate stimulation of fresh PBMCs. CD8 T cells were positively selected from what remained after CD4 positive selection.

The sequence came from a human donor in good health. The sample was central memory CD4+ T cells from blood. The chain is built from TRBV5-1 and TRBJ2-7; 7 bases fit TRBD1. CDR3 loop: CASSSPPGQRVTYEQYF. In DNA, the CDR3 is TGCGCCAGCAGCAGCCCCCCGGGACAGAGAGTAACCTACGAGCAGTACTTC.